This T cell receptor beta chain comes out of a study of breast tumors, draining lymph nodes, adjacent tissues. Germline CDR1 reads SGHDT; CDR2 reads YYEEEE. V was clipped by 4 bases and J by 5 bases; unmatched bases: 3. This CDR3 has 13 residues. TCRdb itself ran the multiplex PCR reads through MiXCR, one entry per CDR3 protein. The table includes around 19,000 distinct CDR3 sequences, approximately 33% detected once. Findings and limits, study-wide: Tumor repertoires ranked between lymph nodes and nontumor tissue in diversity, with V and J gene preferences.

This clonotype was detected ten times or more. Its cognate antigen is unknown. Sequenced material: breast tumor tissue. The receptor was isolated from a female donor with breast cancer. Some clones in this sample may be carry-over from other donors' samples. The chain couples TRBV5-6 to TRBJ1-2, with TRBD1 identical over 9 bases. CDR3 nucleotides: TGTGCCAGCAGCCGGGACAGGGCATATGGCTACACCTTC. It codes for CASSRDRAYGYTF.